This T cell receptor (beta chain) was documented in a study of T cells in Graves' hyperthyroidism and ophthalmopathy. The sample holds many counts of this clonotype. Amplified regions were TCR beta CDR3 sequences from RNA transcripts. During a first-round RT-PCR of the TCR CDR3, the HTBI primer set was used. TCRdb ran MiXCR on the multiplex PCR reads and lists one entry per CDR3 protein. The sample records about 740,000 distinct CDR3 sequences, 14% being singletons. The V and J ends lost 0 bases and 3 bases, in that order; junction bases with no gene match: 8. The CDR3 contains 16 residues. CDR1 is DFQATT and CDR2 is SNEGSKA in the germline V gene (reference sequence). Diagnosis relied on clinical symptoms, serum thyroxine and TRAb, thyroid ultrasound and orbital computed tomography.

This sequence joins TRBV20-1 and TRBJ2-1, with TRBD1 matching 7 bases. The receptor's source is a woman between 18 and 30 years old with Graves' hyperthyroidism. Sequencing used blood. The CDR3 protein is CSARDWRQGHYNEQFF. CDR3 sequence (DNA): TGCAGTGCTAGAGACTGGAGACAGGGTCACTACAATGAGCAGTTCTTC.